This T cell receptor (beta chain) was identified in a study of immune evolution from preneoplasia to lung adenocarcinoma. Study results and caveats: Normal lung had the highest top T cell clone frequencies. Later-stage lesions appeared to have more T cells, more diversity, less clonality.

On this clone itself: Its antigen remains unidentified.

This CDR3 comprises 13 residues. The V end was cut by 8 bases, the J end by 7 bases, with 12 bases between. Germline-derived CDR1 and CDR2 are MNHNS and SASEGT. Method: immunoSEQ multiplex PCR; TCRdb's copy keeps in-frame clones and lacks some. The sample has thousands of clones, more than 70% seen once. H&E slides confirmed each diagnosis, reviewed by two pathologists independently. Sequencing was performed on FFPE adjacent normal lung tissue. The rearrangement joins TRBV6-1 to TRBJ1-6; weak D call: TRBD1 (5 bases). The sequence was obtained from a person between 60 and 80 years old with lung adenocarcinoma. CDR3 sequence (DNA): TGTGCCAGCGCCCGGGGCCGGAATTCACCCCTCCACTTT. Translating it yields CASARGRNSPLHF.